These T cell receptor beta chains were read from a single sample in a study of healthy donors' naive CD4 and CD8 T cells. MiXCR was run by TCRdb on the reads, yielding one entry per CDR3 protein. This repertoire shows roughly 200,000 distinct CDR3 sequences, 65% to 75% found once; its top ten account for 2% to 2.5%. Sequenced input: naive CD4+ and CD8+ T cells sorted from blood, pooled from several donors. The receptors were sampled from a pool of human donors in good health; the sample pools cells from several healthy donors. CDR3s include the opening cysteine and the closing phenylalanine or tryptophan. The D gene is left open where the match is weak. Clone size appears in some rows only: once, few, many, or a class for an expanded clone.

CDR3 length	V gene	J gene	clone size	D gene	CDR3 protein	CDR3 DNA
14	TRBV6-5	TRBJ1-6	few	.	CATRGESYNSPLHF	TGTGCCACACGAGGGGAATCCTATAATTCACCCCTCCACTTT
14	TRBV5-4	TRBJ2-5	.	TRBD2	CASSLVGGGETQYF	TGTGCCAGCAGCTTAGTGGGCGGGGGAGAGACCCAGTACTTC
14	TRBV19	TRBJ1-1	few	TRBD1	CASTEGQGNTEAFF	TGTGCCAGTACCGAAGGACAGGGTAACACTGAAGCTTTCTTT
17	TRBV20-1	TRBJ1-5	.	.	CSARDRNRDPSNQPQHF	TGCAGTGCTAGAGACCGGAACCGGGACCCCTCAAATCAGCCCCAGCATTTT
13	TRBV6-5	TRBJ2-5	.	.	CASSRSVRETQYF	TGTGCCAGCAGTAGATCTGTTCGGGAGACCCAGTACTTC
10	TRBV29-1	TRBJ2-1	.	.	CSVGTYEQFF	TGCAGCGTTGGGACATACGAGCAGTTCTTC
13	TRBV29-1	TRBJ2-7	.	.	CSAENPSSYEQYF	TGCAGCGCGGAAAACCCAAGCTCCTACGAGCAGTACTTC
15	TRBV12-3/TRBV12-4	TRBJ2-5	.	.	CASSLRPQGIETQYF	TGTGCCAGCAGTTTGAGGCCGCAGGGGATTGAGACCCAGTACTTC
12	TRBV29-1	TRBJ2-7	.	.	CSVEVRAYKQYF	TGCAGCGTTGAGGTTAGGGCCTACAAGCAGTACTTC
15	TRBV29-1	TRBJ2-5	.	.	CSVTLTGRVGETQYF	TGCAGCGTTACCCTGACAGGGAGGGTGGGAGAGACCCAGTACTTC
15	TRBV11-2	TRBJ2-5	.	.	CASSSSTGSQETQYF	TGTGCCAGCAGCTCGAGCACAGGATCTCAAGAGACCCAGTACTTC
15	TRBV11-3	TRBJ2-2	.	.	CASSLRQGGTGELFF	TGTGCCAGCAGCTTGAGGCAGGGAGGAACCGGGGAGCTGTTTTTT
12	TRBV29-1	TRBJ2-1	.	TRBD2	CSVLAGDGEQFF	TGCAGCGTTCTAGCGGGAGATGGCGAGCAGTTCTTC
17	TRBV4-3	TRBJ1-3	few	.	CASSYFETDSTGNTIYF	TGCGCCAGCAGCTACTTTGAGACGGACTCAACTGGAAACACCATATATTTT
12	TRBV29-1	TRBJ1-2	.	.	CSVAGTDYGYTF	TGCAGCGTCGCCGGGACGGATTATGGCTACACCTTC
14	TRBV5-1	TRBJ2-1	.	TRBD1	CASSQGQGPDEQFF	TGTGCCAGCAGCCAGGGACAGGGACCCGATGAGCAGTTCTTC
15	TRBV27	TRBJ1-1	.	TRBD1	CASSPRQGGITEAFF	TGTGCCAGCAGTCCTCGACAGGGAGGGATCACTGAAGCTTTCTTT
16	TRBV19	TRBJ2-1	.	.	CASSILFTAPYNEQFF	TGTGCCAGTAGTATTTTGTTCACGGCACCATACAATGAGCAGTTCTTC
14	TRBV20-1	TRBJ1-1	.	.	CSARVGEWNTEAFF	TGCAGTGCTAGAGTAGGGGAATGGAACACTGAAGCTTTCTTT
16	TRBV19	TRBJ2-3	.	.	CASSIGQGGYTDTQYF	TGTGCCAGTAGTATAGGCCAGGGTGGTTACACAGATACGCAGTATTTT
14	TRBV12-3/TRBV12-4	TRBJ2-5	.	.	CASSLGATRETQYF	TGTGCCAGCAGTTTGGGGGCTACCCGAGAGACCCAGTACTTC
15	TRBV15	TRBJ1-3	.	.	CATSRDGSSGNTIYF	TGTGCCACCAGCAGAGATGGGTCTTCTGGAAACACCATATATTTT
12	TRBV29-1	TRBJ1-3	.	.	CSVDSESAARYF	TGCAGCGTTGATTCGGAATCAGCGGCCAGATATTTT
13	TRBV29-1	TRBJ2-1	few	TRBD2	CSVGDPGGFEQFF	TGCAGCGTGGGGGACCCGGGAGGATTTGAGCAGTTCTTC
12	TRBV29-1	TRBJ2-5	.	.	CSGSSGEETQYF	TGCAGCGGATCCTCGGGGGAAGAGACCCAGTACTTC
12	TRBV27	TRBJ2-2	.	.	CASSLSAGELFF	TGTGCCAGCAGTTTATCGGCCGGGGAGCTGTTTTTT
13	TRBV4-3	TRBJ2-5	.	.	CASSHNPTETQYF	TGCGCCAGCAGCCACAACCCTACAGAGACCCAGTACTTC
11	TRBV6-5	TRBJ2-7	once	.	CASARFNEQYF	TGTGCCAGTGCTAGATTCAACGAGCAGTACTTC
15	TRBV5-6	TRBJ2-3	.	.	CASSLATSRTDTQYF	TGTGCCAGCAGCTTGGCAACTAGCCGCACAGATACGCAGTATTTT
16	TRBV5-1	TRBJ2-5	.	.	CASSLAEAGPAETQYF	TGCGCCAGCAGCTTGGCGGAGGCAGGGCCAGCGGAGACCCAGTACTTC
13	TRBV11-2	TRBJ1-1	few	.	CASSFAGNTEAFF	TGTGCCAGCAGCTTCGCAGGGAACACTGAAGCTTTCTTT
16	TRBV6-5	TRBJ2-7	.	TRBD2	CASSYSGSGFEGEQYF	TGTGCCAGCAGTTACTCGGGTAGCGGGTTCGAGGGAGAGCAGTACTTC
14	TRBV6-2/TRBV6-3	TRBJ2-7	few	.	CASRLAGPPYEQYF	TGTGCCAGCAGACTAGCAGGGCCCCCTTACGAGCAGTACTTC
11	TRBV6-5	TRBJ2-1	.	.	CASSGGGEQFF	TGTGCCAGCAGCGGGGGCGGTGAGCAGTTCTTC
13	TRBV20-1	TRBJ1-3	.	TRBD1	CSALPGQGNTIYF	TGCAGTGCTCTTCCGGGACAGGGAAACACCATATATTTT
16	TRBV6-6	TRBJ2-2	once	.	CASSYSRRRDTGELFF	TGTGCCAGCAGTTACTCGAGGCGGCGTGACACCGGGGAGCTGTTTTTT
13	TRBV4-2	TRBJ2-7	.	.	CASSQTAGKEQYF	TGTGCCAGCAGCCAAACAGCGGGTAAAGAGCAGTACTTC